This T cell receptor (beta chain) is from a study of Graves' ophthalmopathy and Graves' hyperthyroidism (dated by TCRdb to 2017 to 2018). Notes on the research overall: Peripheral blood was collected at initial diagnosis, before any treatment. To tell Graves' ophthalmopathy apart from Graves' hyperthyroidism, and to predict which patients would progress to ophthalmopathy, the study relied on TCR beta repertoire signatures. In total, 135 blood samples were TCR-sequenced: approximately 42 ophthalmopathy, approximately 80 hyperthyroidism and approximately 17 hyperthyroidism-to-ophthalmopathy patients. To explore V-J signatures that distinguish ophthalmopathy from hyperthyroidism, a discovery set of 100 patients was enrolled, made up of 40 to 45 with ophthalmopathy and some 60 with stable hyperthyroidism. For independent validation, a separate cohort was made up of fewer than 20 hyperthyroidism patients plus 17 patients who later progressed from hyperthyroidism to ophthalmopathy. T-cell repertoires of thyroid tissue and blood were compared in 5 or 6 hyperthyroidism patients. Once sampling was done, hyperthyroidism patients were given methimazole at a starting dose of 30 mg daily, while ophthalmopathy patients were given high-dose intravenous methylprednisolone. The roughly 100 discovery patients were randomly divided into training and test sets at a 7:3 ratio.

For repertoire sequencing, TCR beta CDR3 regions were amplified from RNA transcripts. HTBI primers and the Qiagen OneStep RT-PCR kit were used in a first-round RT-PCR, which was followed by a second-round multiplex PCR, size selection and purification. Sequencing of the libraries was carried out on an Illumina HiSeq2000 in paired-end mode with 100 bp reads. Per the authors' processing: SOAPnuke was used to process the reads, throwing out any read that had adapters, had uncalled bases, had a mean Phred below 15, or lacked an exact constant-primer or identifier match. COPE v1.2.5 was used to merge high-quality paired reads. Unique nucleotide sequences were defined as clonotypes and aligned to IMGT TRB V, D and J references using MiTCR v1.1. The analysis was limited to V-J combinations with a frequency above 0.0001, which together covered more than 98% of repertoires. For each V-J combination, a TCR clonal expansion and chaos score was defined as F50 clonal expansion divided by the chaos observed in the TCRdist matrix. Features were reduced by Welch's t-statistics and random forest to 10 to 15 V-J combinations, which fed a naive Bayes classifier. Thyroid-blood repertoire similarity was quantified with the Morisita-Horn index. Starting from the raw public reads, TCRdb applied fastp trimming at Q25, assembled clones with MiXCR and retained in-frame beta chains. Here each entry gathers all rows of one CDR3 protein and keeps the most common genes and DNA. These V and J calls originate from TCRdb's pipeline instead of the authors' own analysis. This sample gives approximately 410,000 distinct CDR3 sequences in total; 15% of them show up just once. 7% of the sample lies in the top ten.

Hyperthyroidism was considered stable if no progression to ophthalmopathy occurred within 18 months of follow-up. The hyperthyroidism patients were 18 to 65 years old and newly diagnosed, with a disease duration of less than 2 months. Anyone with other autoimmune diseases, uncontrolled infections, pregnancy or lactation was excluded from the study. Diagnosis was based on clinical symptoms, serum thyroxine, TRAb, thyroid ultrasound and orbital computed tomography. Ficoll-Paque density gradient centrifugation was used to isolate PBMCs from around 10 ml of fresh peripheral blood. Trizol reagent was used to extract the total RNA, and its quality was then checked on an Agilent 2100 Bioanalyzer. Overall study outcomes, separate from this receptor: Most expanded thyroid clonotypes with frequency above 0.001 were also detected in blood, suggesting blood repertoires may reflect the thyroid immune response. In validation, the model predicted ophthalmopathy progression with roughly 68% sensitivity and roughly 72% specificity; some twelve predicted patients were CT-confirmed with GO in a median of about 6.1 months. Sample size was not statistically predetermined, and group allocation was not concealed from the investigators. Ophthalmopathy was separated from stable hyperthyroidism by the 13-signature model with just under 90% sensitivity and less than 82% specificity in cross-validation and with 80%/75% in the test set.

This clonotype was seen repeatedly, ten times or more. Its specific antigen is unknown. No much larger clone is present one base from it, and per-base qualities are unavailable. From a lookup of the germline V gene (reference sequence), CDR1 and CDR2 are LNHDA and SQIVND. Trimmed from V: 8 bases; trimmed from J: 9 bases; junction bases lacking a gene match: 7. Its CDR3 holds 13 amino acids, cysteine through phenylalanine. The only DNA kept is the CDR3, 39 bases in frame from the first base. The sequence links TRBV19 to TRBJ1-6, with 7 middle bases fitting TRBD1. The sequencing sample was made of peripheral blood. The sequence was obtained from a woman between 18 and 29 years old with stable Graves' hyperthyroidism. Donor details come from another sample of the same person, matched by shared clones. The CDR3 region reads CASGGQVGSPLHF. The DNA sequence is given as TGTGCCAGTGGAGGACAGGTCGGTTCACCCCTCCACTTT.